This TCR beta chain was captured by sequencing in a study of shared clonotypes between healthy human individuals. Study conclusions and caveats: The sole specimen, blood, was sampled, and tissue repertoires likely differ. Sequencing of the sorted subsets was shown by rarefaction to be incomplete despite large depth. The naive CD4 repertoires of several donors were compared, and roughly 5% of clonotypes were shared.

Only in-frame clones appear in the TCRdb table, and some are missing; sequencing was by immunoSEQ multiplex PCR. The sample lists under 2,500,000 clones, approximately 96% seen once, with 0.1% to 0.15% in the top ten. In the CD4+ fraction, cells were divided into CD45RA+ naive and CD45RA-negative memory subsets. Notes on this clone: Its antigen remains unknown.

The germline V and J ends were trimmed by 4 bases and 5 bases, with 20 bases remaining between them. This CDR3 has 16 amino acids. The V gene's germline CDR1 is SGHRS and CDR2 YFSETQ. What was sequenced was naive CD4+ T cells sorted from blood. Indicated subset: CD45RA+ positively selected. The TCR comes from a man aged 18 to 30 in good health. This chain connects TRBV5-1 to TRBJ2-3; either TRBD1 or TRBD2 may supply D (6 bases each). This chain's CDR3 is CASSPGGGDTKDTQYF. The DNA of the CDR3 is TGCGCCAGCAGCCCCGGAGGGGGAGACACCAAAGATACGCAGTATTTT.